This T cell receptor beta chain was captured in a study of blood T cells in healthy people across ages. Every donor gave roughly 9.2 milliliters of peripheral blood. Combining a sample-barcoded 5' primer with a J-beta primer mix, a second PCR ran for roughly 6 to 11 cycles. TCRdb itself ran the 5' RACE reads through MiXCR, one entry per CDR3 protein. The table has approximately 1,700,000 distinct CDR3 sequences, roughly 43% seen once. This clonotype has a handful of counts. Antigen specificity is unknown. V lost 2 bases and J 4 bases, leaving 4 bases between the germline ends. This CDR3 contains 13 residues. Germline CDR1 SGHRS, CDR2 YFSETQ. General study results and limits: Roughly linear declines in TCR beta diversity per million T cells occurred with age.

This receptor was obtained from a human donor in good health. The chain links TRBV5-1 to TRBJ1-6; no clear D. Sequencing input: blood. The CDR3, as DNA: TGCGCCAGCAGCTTACAGTATAATTCACCCCTCCACTTT. It yields the protein CASSLQYNSPLHF.